This T cell receptor (beta chain) was profiled in a study of CD8 T cells in ankylosing spondylitis. Study-wide findings and caveats: Ankylosing spondylitis blood appeared to be characterized by a TCR beta motif of roughly eight highly homologous variants. Reports say disease-linked clones showed up significantly more in matched ankylosing spondylitis synovial fluid. Earlier authors reported some of these motif variants in reactive arthritis synovial fluid and blood.

Concerning this clonotype itself: Its antigen is as yet unknown.

It was by quantitative 5'-RACE with molecular barcodes that TCR beta libraries were made. A single record per CDR3 protein comes from TCRdb applying MiXCR to the 5' RACE reads. The repertoire includes some 300,000 distinct CDR3 sequences, roughly 20% of them detected once, and about 3.5% sits in the top ten. Sequencing was performed on blood, either unsorted or a sorted T cell fraction (not recorded which). The clonotype comes from a female donor with ankylosing spondylitis or in good health (not recorded which).

For the CDR3, the DNA is TGTGCCAGCTCACCGGGGACAGGGGACAATGAGCAGTTCTTC. This translates into CASSPGTGDNEQFF. The gene calls are TRBV18 and TRBJ2-1; 10 bases agree with TRBD1. V trimming: 3 bases; J trimming: 5 bases; junction bases outside the gene matches: 1. Germline assignment: CDR1 KGHSH and CDR2 LQKENI. The CDR3 totals 14 residues.